The rows below give T cell receptor beta chains drawn from one sample of a study of beta chain features in type 1 diabetes. TCRdb keeps only in-frame clones here, not all; method: immunoSEQ multiplex PCR. Found here are almost 250,000 clones, 14% of them singletons; the top ten hold around 0.025%. What was sequenced was naive CD4+ T cells from blood. Every receptor here comes from a woman between 40 and 50 years old in good health. CDR3s include the opening cysteine and the closing phenylalanine or tryptophan. The D gene is left open where the match is weak. Some rows have no size entry. The others give once, few or many, or a class for an expanded clone.

TRBV5-1	.	TRBJ1-5	.	CASSLGGINQPQHF	TGCGCCAGCAGCTTGGGAGGTATCAATCAGCCCCAGCATTTT
TRBV5-1	.	TRBJ1-1	.	CASSLGGTANTEAFF	TGCGCCAGCAGCTTGGGTGGGACTGCGAACACTGAAGCTTTCTTT
TRBV19	.	TRBJ2-1	TRBD1	CASRRGQANNEQFF	TGTGCCAGTAGGAGGGGACAGGCCAACAATGAGCAGTTCTTC
TRBV6-1	few	TRBJ1-1	.	CASSPLTEAFF	TGTGCCAGCAGCCCTCTCACTGAAGCTTTCTTT
TRBV29-1	few	TRBJ2-7	.	CAGRGENSYEQYF	TGCGCCGGCCGGGGAGAGAACTCCTACGAGCAGTACTTC
TRBV9	few	TRBJ2-1	TRBD2	CASSLQRGAEQFF	TGTGCCAGCAGCTTACAGCGGGGGGCTGAGCAGTTCTTC
TRBV5-1	.	TRBJ2-3	.	CASSPGAGASTDTQYF	TGCGCCAGCAGCCCTGGCGCGGGGGCCTCCACAGATACGCAGTATTTT
TRBV18	few	TRBJ1-2	.	CASSAPTNPNYGYTF	TGTGCCAGCTCGGCTCCCACGAACCCTAACTATGGCTACACCTTC
TRBV10-3	.	TRBJ1-1	.	CAISDLAGNTEAFF	TGTGCCATCAGTGACTTGGCAGGGAACACTGAAGCTTTCTTT
TRBV19	.	TRBJ2-5	.	CASSKSSQETQYF	TGTGCCAGTAGTAAGTCCAGCCAAGAGACCCAGTACTTC
TRBV2	.	TRBJ2-7	TRBD1	CASKPGQYEQYF	TGTGCCAGCAAGCCGGGACAGTACGAGCAGTACTTC
TRBV5-4	.	TRBJ1-2	.	CASAPREPDRGYTF	TGTGCCAGCGCCCCCCGTGAGCCCGATCGGGGCTACACCTTC
TRBV10-3	.	TRBJ1-5	.	CAISTDSNQPQHF	TGTGCCATCAGTACAGATAGCAATCAGCCCCAGCATTTT
TRBV5-1	few	TRBJ2-1	TRBD2	CASRVLAALDEQFF	TGCGCCAGCAGGGTGCTAGCGGCATTAGATGAGCAGTTCTTC
TRBV2	.	TRBJ2-5	TRBD1	CAKGGTGGETQYF	TGTGCCAAGGGAGGGACAGGGGGAGAGACCCAGTACTTC
TRBV4-2	few	TRBJ1-1	.	CASSQDMYGTEAFF	TGTGCCAGCAGCCAAGATATGTACGGGACTGAAGCTTTCTTT
TRBV12-1	.	TRBJ2-6	.	CASSFELRDTRSGANVLTF	TGTGCCAGCAGCTTTGAGCTGAGGGACACAAGATCTGGGGCCAACGTCCTGACTTTC
TRBV7-2	.	TRBJ2-7	.	CASSSGWGPPYEQYF	TGTGCCAGCAGCTCTGGGTGGGGGCCTCCCTACGAGCAGTACTTC
TRBV14	.	TRBJ1-1	.	CASSQEGRRWSTEAFF	TGTGCCAGCAGCCAAGAGGGGAGGAGGTGGAGCACTGAAGCTTTCTTT
TRBV6-5	few	TRBJ2-3	.	CASSYAVVWTDTQYF	TGTGCCAGCAGTTACGCCGTAGTTTGGACAGATACGCAGTATTTT
TRBV18	.	TRBJ2-7	.	CASSPRTGLISYEQYF	TGTGCCAGCTCACCGAGAACAGGGTTGATTTCCTACGAGCAGTACTTC
TRBV7-2	.	TRBJ1-1	TRBD1	CASRTGTGATEAFF	TGTGCCAGCAGAACCGGGACAGGGGCCACTGAAGCTTTCTTT
TRBV15	.	TRBJ1-2	TRBD1	CATSRPGQGYGYTF	TGTGCCACCAGCAGACCGGGACAGGGGTATGGCTACACCTTC
TRBV7-2	.	TRBJ1-1	.	CASSFTESTEAFF	TGTGCCAGCAGCTTTACAGAGTCCACTGAAGCTTTCTTT
TRBV18	few	TRBJ1-2	.	CASSPEGNYGYTF	TGTGCCAGCTCACCCGAGGGCAACTATGGCTACACCTTC
TRBV28	few	TRBJ1-3	TRBD1	CASSLLRDSGNTIYF	TGTGCCAGCAGCCTTCTCCGGGACAGCGGAAACACCATATATTTT
TRBV7-9	.	TRBJ1-5	.	CASSLQASNQPQHF	TGTGCCAGCAGCCTACAGGCTAGCAATCAGCCCCAGCATTTT
TRBV10-1	.	TRBJ2-3	TRBD2	CASRLAGTDTQYF	TGCGCCAGTAGACTAGCGGGGACAGATACGCAGTATTTT
TRBV4-3	few	TRBJ2-5	.	CASSQKGSLQETQYF	TGCGCCAGCAGCCAAAAAGGGAGCCTCCAAGAGACCCAGTACTTC
TRBV7-2	once	TRBJ2-2	TRBD2	CASSLAGGAGELFF	TGTGCCAGCAGCTTGGCGGGGGGGGCCGGGGAGCTGTTTTTT
TRBV9	few	TRBJ2-7	TRBD1	CASSVDRGSRNEQYF	TGTGCCAGCAGCGTTGACAGGGGGAGCAGGAACGAGCAGTACTTC
TRBV5-1	few	TRBJ2-7	.	CASSLLQGLYEQYF	TGCGCCAGCAGCTTGTTACAGGGCCTCTACGAGCAGTACTTC
TRBV29-1	many	TRBJ2-5	TRBD1	CSGFRGNGKTQYF	TGCAGCGGATTCAGGGGGAATGGAAAGACCCAGTACTTC
TRBV5-1	.	TRBJ2-3	.	CASRWSPDTQYF	TGCGCCAGCCGGTGGTCCCCAGATACGCAGTATTTT
TRBV25-1	few	TRBJ1-6	.	CASSGSRAIGGSNSPLHF	TGTGCCAGCAGTGGCTCTCGGGCAATCGGAGGATCGAATTCACCCCTCCACTTT
TRBV19	few	TRBJ2-7	.	CASTQRSTDGEQYF	TGTGCCAGTACTCAAAGGTCGACAGATGGAGAGCAGTACTTC
TRBV7-9	few	TRBJ2-3	.	CASSSRGASTDTQYF	TGTGCCAGCAGCTCCCGGGGGGCTAGCACAGATACGCAGTATTTT